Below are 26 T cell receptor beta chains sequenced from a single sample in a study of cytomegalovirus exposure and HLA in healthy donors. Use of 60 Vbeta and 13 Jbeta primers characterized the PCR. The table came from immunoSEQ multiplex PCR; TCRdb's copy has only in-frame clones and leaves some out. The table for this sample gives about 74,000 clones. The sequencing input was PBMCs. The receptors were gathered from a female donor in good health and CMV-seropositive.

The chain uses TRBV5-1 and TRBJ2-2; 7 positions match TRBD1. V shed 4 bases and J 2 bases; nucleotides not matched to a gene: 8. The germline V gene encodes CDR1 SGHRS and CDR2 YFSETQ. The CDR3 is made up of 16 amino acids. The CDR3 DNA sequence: TGCGCCAGCAGCCTTAGGACAGGTGTTAACACCGGGGAGCTGTTTTTT. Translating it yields CASSLRTGVNTGELFF.

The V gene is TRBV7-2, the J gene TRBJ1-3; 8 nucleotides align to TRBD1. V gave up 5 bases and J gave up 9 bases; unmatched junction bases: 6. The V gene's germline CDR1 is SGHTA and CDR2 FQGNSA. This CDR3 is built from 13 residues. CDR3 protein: CASSEQGVGTIYF. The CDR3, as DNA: TGTGCCAGCAGCGAACAGGGGGTGGGCACCATATATTTT.

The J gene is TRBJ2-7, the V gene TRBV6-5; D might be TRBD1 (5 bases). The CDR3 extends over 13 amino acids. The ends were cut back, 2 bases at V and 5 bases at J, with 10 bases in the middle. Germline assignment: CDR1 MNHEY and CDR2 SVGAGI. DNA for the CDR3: TGTGCCAGCAGTTACGGACAACTTGACGAGCAGTACTTC. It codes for CASSYGQLDEQYF.

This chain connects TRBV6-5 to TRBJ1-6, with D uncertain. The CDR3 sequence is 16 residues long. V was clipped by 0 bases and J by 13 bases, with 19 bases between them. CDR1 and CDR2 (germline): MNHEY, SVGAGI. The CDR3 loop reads CASSYSLSVPIRPLHF. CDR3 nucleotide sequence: TGTGCCAGCAGTTACTCGCTTTCGGTCCCGATTCGTCCCCTCCACTTT.

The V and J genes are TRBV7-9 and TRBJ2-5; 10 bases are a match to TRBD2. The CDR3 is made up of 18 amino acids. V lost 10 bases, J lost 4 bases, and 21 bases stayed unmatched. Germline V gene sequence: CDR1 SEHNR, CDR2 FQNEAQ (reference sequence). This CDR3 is CAIPGFSSGGAGRETQYF. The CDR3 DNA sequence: TGTGCCATCCCTGGGTTCAGCAGCGGGGGGGCCGGGCGAGAGACCCAGTACTTC.

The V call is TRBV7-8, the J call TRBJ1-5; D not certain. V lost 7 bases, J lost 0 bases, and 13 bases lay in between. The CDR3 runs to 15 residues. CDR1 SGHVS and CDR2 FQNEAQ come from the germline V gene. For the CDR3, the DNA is TGTGCCAGCAAGGTGGGAGGTGATAGCAATCAGCCCCAGCATTTT. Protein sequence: CASKVGGDSNQPQHF.

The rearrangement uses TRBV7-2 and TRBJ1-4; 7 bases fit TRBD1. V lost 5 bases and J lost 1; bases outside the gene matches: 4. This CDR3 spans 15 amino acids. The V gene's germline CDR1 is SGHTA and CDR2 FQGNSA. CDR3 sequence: CASSPGGRTNEKLFF. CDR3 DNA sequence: TGTGCCAGCAGCCCAGGGGGGAGAACTAATGAAAAACTGTTTTTT.

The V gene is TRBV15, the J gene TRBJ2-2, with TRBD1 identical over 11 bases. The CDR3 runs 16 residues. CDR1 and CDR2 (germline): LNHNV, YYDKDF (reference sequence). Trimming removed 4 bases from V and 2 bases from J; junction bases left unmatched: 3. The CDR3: CATSTGQGANTGELFF. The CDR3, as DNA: TGTGCCACCAGCACCGGACAGGGGGCTAACACCGGGGAGCTGTTTTTT.

The CDR3 region has the DNA TGTGCCAGTCCGACAGGCCCTATCCTCAATCAGCCCCAGCATTTT. It yields the protein CASPTGPILNQPQHF. V is TRBV19 and J is TRBJ1-5; a possible D gene is TRBD1 (6 bases). The ends were cut back, 8 bases at V and 3 bases at J, with 17 bases in the middle. In germline, CDR1 is LNHDA, CDR2 SQIVND (reference sequence). This CDR3 is built from 15 residues.

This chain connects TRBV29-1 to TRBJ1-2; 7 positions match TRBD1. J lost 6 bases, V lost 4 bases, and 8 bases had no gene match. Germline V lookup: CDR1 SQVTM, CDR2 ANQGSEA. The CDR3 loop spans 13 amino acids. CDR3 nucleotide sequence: TGCAGCGTTGGACACAGGGGCGAGGATGGCTACACCTTC. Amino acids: CSVGHRGEDGYTF.

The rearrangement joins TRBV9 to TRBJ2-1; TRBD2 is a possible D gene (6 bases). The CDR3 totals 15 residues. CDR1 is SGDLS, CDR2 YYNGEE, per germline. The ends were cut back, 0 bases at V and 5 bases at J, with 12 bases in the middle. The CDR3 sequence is CASSVVSGYNNEQFF. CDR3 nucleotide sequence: TGTGCCAGCAGCGTAGTAAGCGGGTATAACAATGAGCAGTTCTTC.

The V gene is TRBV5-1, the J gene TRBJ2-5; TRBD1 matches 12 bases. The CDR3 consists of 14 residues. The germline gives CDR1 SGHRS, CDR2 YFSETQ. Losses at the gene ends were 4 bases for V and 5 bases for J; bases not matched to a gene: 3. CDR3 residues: CASSGGTGGETQYF. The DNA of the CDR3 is TGCGCCAGCAGCGGAGGGACAGGGGGCGAGACCCAGTACTTC. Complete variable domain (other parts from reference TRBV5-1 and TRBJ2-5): KAGVTQTPRYLIKTRGQQVTLSCSPISGHRSVSWYQQTPGQGLQFLFEYFSETQRNKGNFPGRFSGRQFSNSRSEMNVSTLELGDSALYLCASSGGTGGETQYFGPGTRLLVL.

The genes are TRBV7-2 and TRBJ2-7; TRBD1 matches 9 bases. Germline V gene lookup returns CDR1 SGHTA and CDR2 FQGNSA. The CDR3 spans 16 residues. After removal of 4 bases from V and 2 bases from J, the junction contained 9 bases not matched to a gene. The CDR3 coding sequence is TGTGCCAGCAGCTCCTATTCCGGGACAGGGCCCTACGAGCAGTACTTC. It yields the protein CASSSYSGTGPYEQYF.

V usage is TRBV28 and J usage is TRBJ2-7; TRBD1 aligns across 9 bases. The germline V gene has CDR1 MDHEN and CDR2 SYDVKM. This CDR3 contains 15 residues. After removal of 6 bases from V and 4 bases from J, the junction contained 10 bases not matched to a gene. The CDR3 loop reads CASSLDRGGRYEQYF. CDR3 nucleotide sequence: TGTGCCAGCAGCCTCGACAGGGGGGGAAGGTACGAGCAGTACTTC.

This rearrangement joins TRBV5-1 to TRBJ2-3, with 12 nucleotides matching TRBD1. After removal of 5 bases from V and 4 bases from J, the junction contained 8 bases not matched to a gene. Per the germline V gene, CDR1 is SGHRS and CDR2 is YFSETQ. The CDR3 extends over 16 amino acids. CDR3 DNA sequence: TGCGCCAGCAGGCTTTCCGGGACAGGGGGCGCAGATACGCAGTATTTT. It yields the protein CASRLSGTGGADTQYF.

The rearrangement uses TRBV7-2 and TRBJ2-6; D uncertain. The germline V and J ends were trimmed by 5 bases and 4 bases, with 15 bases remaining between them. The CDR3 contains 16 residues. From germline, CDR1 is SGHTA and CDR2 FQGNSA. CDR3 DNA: TGTGCCAGCAGCATCACGCACAGAACCGGGGCCAACGTCCTGACTTTC. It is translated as CASSITHRTGANVLTF.

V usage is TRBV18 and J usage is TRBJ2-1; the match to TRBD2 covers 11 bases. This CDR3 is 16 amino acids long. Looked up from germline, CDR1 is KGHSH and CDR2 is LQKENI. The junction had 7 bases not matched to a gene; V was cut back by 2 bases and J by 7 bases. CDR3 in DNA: TGTGCCAGCTCACCAATTAGCGGGAGGGCTGTAAATGAGCAGTTCTTC. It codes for CASSPISGRAVNEQFF.

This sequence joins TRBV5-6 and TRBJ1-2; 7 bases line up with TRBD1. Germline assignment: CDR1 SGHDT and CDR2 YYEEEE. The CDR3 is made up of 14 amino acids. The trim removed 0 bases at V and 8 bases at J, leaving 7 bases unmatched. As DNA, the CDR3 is TGTGCCAGCAGCTTGGCGAGACAGGGCCGAGGCTACACCTTC. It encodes CASSLARQGRGYTF.

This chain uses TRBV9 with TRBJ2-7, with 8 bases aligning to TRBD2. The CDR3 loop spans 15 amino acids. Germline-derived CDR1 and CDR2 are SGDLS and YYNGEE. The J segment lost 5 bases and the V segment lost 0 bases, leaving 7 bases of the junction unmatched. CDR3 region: CASSVGSGENHEQYF. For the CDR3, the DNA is TGTGCCAGCAGCGTAGGTAGCGGGGAAAACCACGAGCAGTACTTC.

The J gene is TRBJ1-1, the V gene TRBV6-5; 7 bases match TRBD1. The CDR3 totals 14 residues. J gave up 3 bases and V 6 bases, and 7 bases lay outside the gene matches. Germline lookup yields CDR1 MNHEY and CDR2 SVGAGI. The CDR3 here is CASSSGTAHTEAFF. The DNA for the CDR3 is TGTGCCAGCAGCTCCGGGACAGCTCACACTGAAGCTTTCTTT.

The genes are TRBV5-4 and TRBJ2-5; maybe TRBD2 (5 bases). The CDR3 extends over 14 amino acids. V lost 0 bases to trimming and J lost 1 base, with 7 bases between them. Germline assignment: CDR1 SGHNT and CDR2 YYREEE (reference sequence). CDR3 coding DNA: TGTGCCAGCAGCTTGGGGACTTCCCAAGAGACCCAGTACTTC. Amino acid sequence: CASSLGTSQETQYF.

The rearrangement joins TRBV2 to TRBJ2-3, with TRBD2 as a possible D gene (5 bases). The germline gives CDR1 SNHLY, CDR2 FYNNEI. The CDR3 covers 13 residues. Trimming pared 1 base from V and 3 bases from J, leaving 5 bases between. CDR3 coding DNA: TGTGCCAGCAGTGAAGGCGGGACAGATACGCAGTATTTT. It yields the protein CASSEGGTDTQYF. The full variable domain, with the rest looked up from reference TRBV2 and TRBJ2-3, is EPEVTQTPSHQVTQMGQEVILRCVPISNHLYFYWYRQILGQKVEFLVSFYNNEISEKSEIFDDQFSVERPDGSNFTLKIRSTKLEDSAMYFCASSEGGTDTQYFGPGTRLTVL.

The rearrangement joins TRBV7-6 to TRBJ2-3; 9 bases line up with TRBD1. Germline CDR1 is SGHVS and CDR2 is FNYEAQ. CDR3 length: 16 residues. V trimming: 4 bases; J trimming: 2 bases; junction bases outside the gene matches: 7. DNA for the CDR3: TGTGCCAGCAGCTCCACCCGGGACAGGGCCACAGATACGCAGTATTTT. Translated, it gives CASSSTRDRATDTQYF.

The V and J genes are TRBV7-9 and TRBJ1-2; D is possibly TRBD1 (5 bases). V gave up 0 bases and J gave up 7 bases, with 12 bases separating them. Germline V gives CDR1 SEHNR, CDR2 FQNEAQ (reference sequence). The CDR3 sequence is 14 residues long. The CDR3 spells CASSLAGRGLGYTF. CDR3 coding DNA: TGTGCCAGCAGCTTAGCGGGTAGGGGCCTTGGCTACACCTTC.

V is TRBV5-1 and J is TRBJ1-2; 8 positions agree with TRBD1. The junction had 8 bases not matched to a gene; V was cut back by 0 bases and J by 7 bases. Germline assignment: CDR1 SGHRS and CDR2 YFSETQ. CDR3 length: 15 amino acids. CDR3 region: CASSLAKDRGGGYTF. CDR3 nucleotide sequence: TGCGCCAGCAGCTTGGCCAAAGACAGGGGAGGTGGCTACACCTTC.

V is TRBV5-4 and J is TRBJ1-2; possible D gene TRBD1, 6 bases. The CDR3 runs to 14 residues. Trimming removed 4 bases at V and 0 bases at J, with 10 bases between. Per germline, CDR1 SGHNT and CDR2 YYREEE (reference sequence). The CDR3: CASSIQGSNYGYTF. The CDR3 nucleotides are TGTGCCAGCAGCATACAGGGATCTAACTATGGCTACACCTTC.